A single T cell receptor beta chain is shown here with its context. Its antigen is not identified. CDR3 length equals 16 residues. Germline V gene sequence: CDR1 SGDLS, CDR2 YYNGEE. Germline trimming cut 0 bases from V and 2 bases from J; bases unmatched to any gene: 6. Assay execution took place at the deep level. Researchers divided each subset's genomic DNA evenly across several immunoSEQ plates. When replicate PCRs were run on sorted subsets, they used about 220 ng DNA, some 30,000 T cell genomes. Assay: immunoSEQ multiplex PCR; the TCRdb copy retains only in-frame clones and omits some. The table shows approximately 1.5 million clones, with around 98% occurring only once. The sample comes from a study of shared clonotypes between healthy human individuals. General study points: Only blood samples were collected, and tissue repertoires likely differ.

Sequencing was done on a sample of naive CD4+ T cells sorted from blood. This sample's subset: CD45RA+ positively selected. This clonotype was sampled from a young man in good health. This sequence joins TRBV9 and TRBJ1-1; 8 bases fit TRBD1. This chain's CDR3 is CASSVVDRGFNTEAFF. DNA for the CDR3: TGTGCCAGCAGCGTAGTCGACAGGGGTTTTAACACTGAAGCTTTCTTT.